This T cell receptor beta chain was captured by sequencing in a study of blood T cell repertoires in COVID-19. Overall study: Material from acute and convalescent COVID-19 was sourced from the United States, Italy and Spain. From T cells, B-cell-depleted T cells, or PBMCs came the material, which was cDNA or gDNA.

The V gene lost 0 bases and the J gene lost 3 bases, with 10 bases spanning the gap. The CDR3 length is 14 residues. The V gene's germline CDR1 is SGHRS and CDR2 YFSETQ. In the original analysis: Estimation of nucleated cell counts was performed using reference gene primer amplification. Clones were sequenced by immunoSEQ multiplex PCR, and TCRdb holds only the in-frame ones, with some missing. V, J and clone size are taken as reported in that table, and D and trimming were inferred from the DNA itself. The sample records 250,000 to 300,000 clones, around 90% being singletons. The source of this sequence is a middle-aged man with acute or convalescent COVID-19. J is TRBJ2-7 and V is TRBV5-1; D is ambiguous. The sample taken for sequencing was peripheral blood. The DNA for the CDR3 is TGCGCCAGCAGCTTGGAGGCTTCGGGCTACGAGCAGTACTTC. This codes for CASSLEASGYEQYF.